This TCR beta chain was obtained from a study of blood T cell repertoires in COVID-19. Repertoires were generated with immunoSEQ multiplex PCR, while TCRdb's copy carries only in-frame clones and drops some. This sample yields about 170,000 clones, of which 89% are seen a single time; approximately 0.8% belongs to the top ten. The CDR3 contains 13 residues. In germline, CDR1 is GTSNPN, CDR2 SVGIG (reference sequence). The J segment lost 1 base and the V segment lost 7 bases, leaving 7 bases of the junction unmatched. This clone has a single count. Sequenced sample: PBMCs or T cells enriched from blood (not recorded which). The genes are TRBV30 and TRBJ2-7, with TRBD1 matching 7 bases. This clonotype was obtained from a woman under 30 who had recovered from COVID-19. DNA of the CDR3: TGTGCCTACAGAGGGGGCCTATCCTACGAGCAGTACTTC. Translation: CAYRGGLSYEQYF.